This T cell receptor beta chain comes out of a study of CD8 T cells in Susac syndrome. The diagnostic criteria for definite or probable disease, as recently defined, were met by the patients with Susac syndrome. RNA amounts of about 0.5 to 1 ug underwent reverse transcription with random hexamers. A multiplex approach, immunoSEQ multiplex PCR, amplified TCR beta CDR3 across 54 Vbeta and 13 Jbeta. TCRdb passed the immunoSEQ multiplex PCR reads through MiXCR, listing each CDR3 protein once. This sample has 75,000 to 95,000 distinct CDR3 sequences, with approximately 94% found just once. V gave up 4 bases and J gave up 5 bases, with 15 bases separating them. This CDR3 region has 14 residues. Per the germline V gene, CDR1 is DFQATT and CDR2 is SNEGSKA (reference sequence).

The sequence was collected from a human donor with Susac syndrome. The sample comprised CD8+ T cells from PBMCs. The chain couples TRBV20-1 to TRBJ2-1; no clear D gene. The CDR3 region has the DNA TGCAGTGCTAACCGGCCAGACTGGGACAATGAGCAGTTCTTC. Its translation: CSANRPDWDNEQFF.